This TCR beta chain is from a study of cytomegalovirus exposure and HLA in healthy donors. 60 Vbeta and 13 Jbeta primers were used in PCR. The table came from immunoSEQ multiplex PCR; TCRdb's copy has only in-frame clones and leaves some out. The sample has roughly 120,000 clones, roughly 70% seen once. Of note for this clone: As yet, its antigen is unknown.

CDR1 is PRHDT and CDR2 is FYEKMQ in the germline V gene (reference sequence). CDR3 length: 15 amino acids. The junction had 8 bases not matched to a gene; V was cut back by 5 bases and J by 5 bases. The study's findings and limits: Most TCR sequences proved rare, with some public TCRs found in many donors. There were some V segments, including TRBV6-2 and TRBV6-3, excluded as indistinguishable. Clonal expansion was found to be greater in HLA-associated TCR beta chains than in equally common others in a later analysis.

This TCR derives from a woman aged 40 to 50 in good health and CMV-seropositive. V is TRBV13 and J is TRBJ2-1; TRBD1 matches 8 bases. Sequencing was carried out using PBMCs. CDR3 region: CASSTRDRPHNEQFF. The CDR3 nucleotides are TGTGCCAGCAGCACACGGGACAGGCCTCACAATGAGCAGTTCTTC.